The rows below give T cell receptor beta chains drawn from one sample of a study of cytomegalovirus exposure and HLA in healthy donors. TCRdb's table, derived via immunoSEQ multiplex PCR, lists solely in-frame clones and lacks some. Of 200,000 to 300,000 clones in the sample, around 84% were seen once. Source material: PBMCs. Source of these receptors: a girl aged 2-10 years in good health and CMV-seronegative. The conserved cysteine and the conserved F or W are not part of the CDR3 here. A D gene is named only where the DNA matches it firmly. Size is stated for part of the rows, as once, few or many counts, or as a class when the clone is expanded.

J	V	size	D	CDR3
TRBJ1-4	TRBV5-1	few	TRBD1	ASSPTRTGNEKLF
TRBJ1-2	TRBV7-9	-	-	ASSLISGNGYT
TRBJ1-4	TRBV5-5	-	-	ASSLGPTGSTNEKLF
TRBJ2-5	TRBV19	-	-	ASARRGETQY
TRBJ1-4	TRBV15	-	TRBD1	ATRKRTGGEKLF
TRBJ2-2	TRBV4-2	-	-	ASTGGDTGELF
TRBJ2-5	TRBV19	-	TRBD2	ASGEWTSGGIETQY
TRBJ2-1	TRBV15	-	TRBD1	ATSIDDRGGYNEQF
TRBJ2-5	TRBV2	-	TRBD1	ASSVGYRDRPHVAQY
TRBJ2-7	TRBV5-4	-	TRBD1	ASSPSVGTGAYEQY
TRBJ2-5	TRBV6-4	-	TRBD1	ASSEGTGGQETQY
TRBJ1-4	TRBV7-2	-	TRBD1	ASSPRDSLIGEKLF
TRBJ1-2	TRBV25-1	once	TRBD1	ATGQGNYGYT
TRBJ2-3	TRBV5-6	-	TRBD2	ASSAEREIADTQY
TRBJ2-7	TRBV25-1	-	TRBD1	ASSDQDRRQGEQY